This passage covers 30 T cell receptor beta chains from one sample sequenced in a study of shared clonotypes between healthy human individuals. The method was immunoSEQ multiplex PCR; TCRdb's version includes in-frame clones alone and lacks a portion of them. Of approximately 2.4 million clones in the sample, 90% to 97% were seen once. Sequenced sample: naive CD4+ T cells sorted from blood. Subset in this sample: CD45RA+ positively selected. Receptors were obtained from a man aged 18-30 years in good health.

The gene calls are TRBV7-2 and TRBJ1-1; D unclear. Looked up from germline, CDR1 is SGHTA and CDR2 is FQGNSA. V was trimmed by 2 bases and J by 3 bases, leaving 10 bases between them. The CDR3 contains 14 residues. Written as DNA, the CDR3 is TGTGCCAGCAGCTTAAGACTGGGTGACACTGAAGCTTTCTTT. It translates to CASSLRLGDTEAFF.

V is TRBV29-1 and J is TRBJ1-4, with D maybe TRBD1 (5 bases). Germline V gene sequence: CDR1 SQVTM, CDR2 ANQGSEA. V was cut by 4 bases and J by 8 bases, with 20 bases left in between. The CDR3 sequence is 15 residues long. CDR3 sequence reads: CSVVQATIPGEKLFF. In DNA, the CDR3 is TGCAGCGTTGTACAGGCGACAATTCCGGGAGAAAAACTGTTTTTT.

The rearrangement joins TRBV5-4 to TRBJ1-1; 7 bases map to TRBD1. The V and J ends lost 5 bases and 1 base, in that order; junction bases with no gene match: 2. From germline, CDR1 is SGHNT and CDR2 YYREEE (reference sequence). This CDR3 has 13 residues. CDR3 DNA: TGTGCCAGCAGTGGGACAGAGAACACTGAAGCTTTCTTT. Translated: CASSGTENTEAFF.

The genes are TRBV10-2 and TRBJ1-2; possibly TRBD1 for D (6 bases). This CDR3 spans 15 amino acids. The germline V gene has CDR1 WSHSY and CDR2 SAAADI. The V end was cut by 3 bases, the J end by 7 bases, with 18 bases between. In DNA form, the CDR3 reads TGCGCCAGCAGTGAAACCCCAGACAGGATTCCTGGCTACACCTTC. Its protein product is CASSETPDRIPGYTF.

The gene calls are TRBV4-3 and TRBJ1-2, with 8 bases fitting TRBD1. The V gene's germline CDR1 is LGHNA and CDR2 YSLEER. Unmatched junction bases numbered 14, after V lost 9 bases and J lost 5 bases. The CDR3 has 15 residues. CDR3 sequence reads: CASRRSGGTGYGYTF. The CDR3 DNA sequence: TGCGCCAGTCGAAGGTCGGGGGGGACAGGATATGGCTACACCTTC.

The count of this clone is one. The chain uses TRBV6-5 and TRBJ1-6, with D unclear. Trimming stripped 6 bases from V and 9 bases from J, with 15 bases between. There are 14 residues in the CDR3. CDR1 is MNHEY and CDR2 is SVGAGI in the germline V gene. As DNA, the CDR3 is TGTGCCAGCAGGAACTTTAAGGGCGGTTCACCCCTCCACTTT. It encodes CASRNFKGGSPLHF.

This chain links TRBV28 with TRBJ2-3; 14 bases are shared with TRBD2. Germline V gives CDR1 MDHEN, CDR2 SYDVKM. CDR3 length equals 16 residues. The CDR3 spells CAQSKGLAGGTDTQYF. The CDR3 nucleotides read TGTGCGCAATCAAAGGGACTAGCGGGGGGCACAGATACGCAGTATTTT.

The chain joins TRBV2 to TRBJ1-6, with no clear D. The germline gives CDR1 SNHLY, CDR2 FYNNEI. This CDR3 is 16 amino acids long. V lost 4 bases and J lost 5, with 15 bases in between. This chain's CDR3 is CASSVHAVGNNSPLHF. The CDR3 DNA reads as TGTGCCAGCAGTGTGCACGCGGTCGGTAATAATTCACCCCTCCACTTT.

A word on this clone: Other nucleotide sequences from this sample produce the same CDR3. V is TRBV30 and J is TRBJ1-1; D gene unclear. Per germline, CDR1 GTSNPN and CDR2 SVGIG (reference sequence). The CDR3 covers 11 residues. V was trimmed by 1 base and J by 3 bases, leaving 3 bases between them. In nucleotides, the CDR3 is TGTGCCTGGAGTGAGGACACTGAAGCTTTCTTT. Translating gives CAWSEDTEAFF.

This clone has a single count. The chain couples TRBV27 to TRBJ1-6; 11 bases match TRBD1. The CDR3 covers 19 residues. Germline trimming cut 6 bases from V and 0 bases from J; bases unmatched to any gene: 10. CDR1 and CDR2 (germline): MNHEY, SMNVEV (reference sequence). The CDR3 loop reads CASSRTGTGGFSYNSPLHF. The CDR3 DNA reads TGTGCCAGCAGCCGGACCGGGACAGGGGGTTTCTCCTATAATTCACCCCTCCACTTT.

The chain is built from TRBV6-5 and TRBJ2-7; the D call may be TRBD1 or TRBD2 (5 bases each). The CDR3 length is 12 residues. V lost 5 bases, J lost 7 bases, and 12 bases lay in between. Looked up from germline, CDR1 is MNHEY and CDR2 is SVGAGI. The CDR3 region is CASSGTGGEQYF. CDR3 in DNA: TGTGCCAGCAGTGGGACCGGTGGGGAGCAGTACTTC.

V gene TRBV10-3 combines with J gene TRBJ1-5, with unresolved D. V lost 0 bases to trimming and J lost 3 bases, with 9 bases between them. Per the germline V gene, CDR1 is ENHRY and CDR2 is SYGVKD. This CDR3 is built from 15 residues. CDR3 amino acids: CAISESMENNQPQHF. CDR3 sequence (DNA): TGTGCCATCAGTGAGTCGATGGAGAACAATCAGCCCCAGCATTTT.

The CDR3 is CASSLRQGGDTQYF. DNA for the CDR3: TGTGCCAGCAGCTTGCGGCAGGGGGGGGATACGCAGTATTTT. V gene TRBV5-4 combines with J gene TRBJ2-3; D is tentatively TRBD1 or TRBD2 (7 bases each). CDR1 and CDR2 (germline): SGHNT, YYREEE (reference sequence). V lost 1 base to trimming and J lost 6 bases, with 12 bases between them. This CDR3 is 14 amino acids long. The variable domain in full, completed from reference TRBV5-4 and TRBJ2-3, reads ETGVTQSPTHLIKTRGQQVTLRCSSQSGHNTVSWYQQALGQGPQFIFQYYREEENGRGNFPPRFSGLQFPNYSSELNVNALELDDSALYLCASSLRQGGDTQYFGPGTRLTVL.

The rearrangement joins TRBV5-1 to TRBJ2-5, with 7 bases that match TRBD1. The CDR3 is 14 residues long. J gave up 7 bases and V 4 bases, and 10 bases lay outside the gene matches. Germline V gives CDR1 SGHRS, CDR2 YFSETQ. The CDR3 here is CASSPGTASGTQYF. DNA of the CDR3: TGCGCCAGCAGCCCGGGGACAGCCAGCGGGACCCAGTACTTC.

The V and J genes are TRBV29-1 and TRBJ2-3; perhaps TRBD2 as D (6 bases). Germline CDR1 SQVTM, CDR2 ANQGSEA. This CDR3 is 12 amino acids long. V was cut by 7 bases and J by 0 bases, with 8 bases left in between. The CDR3 coding sequence is TGCAGCGCCGGGACTAGCACAGATACGCAGTATTTT. Translating gives CSAGTSTDTQYF.

This clone appeared once. This sequence joins TRBV6-5 and TRBJ1-1; maybe TRBD1 (5 bases). Germline V gene data show CDR1 as MNHEY and CDR2 as SVGAGI. This CDR3 contains 15 residues. The germline V and J ends were trimmed by 4 bases and 1 base, with 13 bases remaining between them. The CDR3 nucleotides are TGTGCCAGCAGTTCCGGGACGACAGCGAACACTGAAGCTTTCTTT. Amino acid sequence: CASSSGTTANTEAFF.

This clone was observed a single time. This sequence joins TRBV11-3 and TRBJ2-1, with a tentative D call TRBD2 (5 bases). The ends were cut back, 0 bases at V and 5 bases at J, with 11 bases in the middle. Germline assignment: CDR1 SGHNT and CDR2 YENEEA. The CDR3 contains 15 residues. CDR3 coding DNA: TGTGCCAGCAGCTTAGAGGCTAGCAAGGACAATGAGCAGTTCTTC. Its translation: CASSLEASKDNEQFF.

This chain connects TRBV7-2 to TRBJ2-3; 7 bases are a match to TRBD2. The V gene's germline CDR1 is SGHTA and CDR2 FQGNSA. Unmatched junction bases numbered 13, after V lost 5 bases and J lost 2 bases. This CDR3 contains 17 residues. Written as DNA, the CDR3 is TGTGCCAGCAGCCCAATGACTAGCCACCCCTACACAGATACGCAGTATTTT. It encodes CASSPMTSHPYTDTQYF.

This chain uses TRBV9 with TRBJ2-1, with 10 bases that match TRBD1. Looked up from germline, CDR1 is SGDLS and CDR2 is YYNGEE. The CDR3 length is 15 residues. With V trimmed by 2 bases and J by 4 bases, 3 bases remained unmatched. In DNA, the CDR3 is TGTGCCAGCAGCGTCGACAGGGGGCAGTACAATGAGCAGTTCTTC. This translates into CASSVDRGQYNEQFF.

The chain combines TRBV28 with TRBJ1-1; perhaps TRBD1 as D (6 bases). The CDR3 has 15 residues. The germline CDR1 and CDR2 sequences are MDHEN and SYDVKM. The ends were cut back, 7 bases at V and 1 base at J, with 16 bases in the middle. CDR3 DNA: TGTGCCAGCACCGATGGGACAAACGGGAACACTGAAGCTTTCTTT. It is translated as CASTDGTNGNTEAFF. Full variable domain (remainder filled in from reference TRBV28 and TRBJ1-1): DVKVTQSSRYLVKRTGEKVFLECVQDMDHENMFWYRQDPGLGLRLIYFSYDVKMKEKGDIPEGYSVSREKKERFSLILESASTNQTSMYLCASTDGTNGNTEAFFGQGTRLTVV.

The rearrangement joins TRBV27 to TRBJ1-5, with a possible D match to TRBD1 (5 bases). Trimming cost V 2 bases and J 0 bases, with 23 bases left between them. The germline CDR1 and CDR2 sequences are MNHEY and SMNVEV (reference sequence). The CDR3 sequence is 20 residues long. The CDR3 here is CASSLRSPGTLRGSNQPQHF. DNA of the CDR3: TGTGCCAGCAGTTTAAGGTCACCAGGAACCTTAAGGGGTAGCAATCAGCCCCAGCATTTT.

The chain couples TRBV5-4 to TRBJ1-2; D remains ambiguous. There are 15 residues in the CDR3. Germline CDR1 reads SGHNT; CDR2 reads YYREEE (reference sequence). Trimming took off 4 bases at V and 5 bases at J, with 18 bases between the two ends. The CDR3 region is CASSRPGVTLYGYTF. The CDR3 DNA sequence: TGTGCCAGCAGCCGCCCCGGGGTCACCCTTTATGGCTACACCTTC. Variable domain in full (rest from reference TRBV5-4 and TRBJ1-2): ETGVTQSPTHLIKTRGQQVTLRCSSQSGHNTVSWYQQALGQGPQFIFQYYREEENGRGNFPPRFSGLQFPNYSSELNVNALELDDSALYLCASSRPGVTLYGYTFGSGTRLTVV.

The V gene is TRBV30, the J gene TRBJ2-2; tentatively, D is TRBD1 (5 bases). Germline CDR1 GTSNPN, CDR2 SVGIG (reference sequence). V lost 3 bases to trimming and J lost 4 bases, with 15 bases between them. The CDR3 consists of 15 residues. The CDR3 loop reads CAWRRTSSGTGELFF. Written as DNA, the CDR3 is TGTGCCTGGAGGCGGACATCGTCGGGCACCGGGGAGCTGTTTTTT. Based on the CDR3 plus reference TRBV30 and TRBJ2-2, the full variable domain is SQTIHQWPATLVQPVGSPLSLECTVEGTSNPNLYWYRQAAGRGLQLLFYSVGIGQISSEVPQNLSASRPQDRQFILSSKKLLLSDSGFYLCAWRRTSSGTGELFFGEGSRLTVL.

The genes are TRBV7-2 and TRBJ2-1; 8 nucleotides align to TRBD2. The length of the CDR3 is 15 residues. V lost 3 bases, J lost 4 bases, and 5 bases stayed unmatched. Germline V lookup: CDR1 SGHTA, CDR2 FQGNSA. The CDR3 coding sequence is TGTGCCAGCAGCTTGGGCCAGCGGGAGTACAATGAGCAGTTCTTC. Protein: CASSLGQREYNEQFF.

A remark on this clone: Other DNA sequences in this sample translate to the same CDR3. The chain is built from TRBV5-4 and TRBJ2-5, with D possibly being TRBD2 (6 bases). CDR3 length equals 13 residues. Germline-derived CDR1 and CDR2 are SGHNT and YYREEE (reference sequence). Trimming shortened V by 4 bases and J by 3 bases, and 10 bases separated the two germline ends. The CDR3 sequence is CASSRDSEETQYF. The CDR3, as DNA: TGTGCCAGCAGCCGGGACTCCGAAGAGACCCAGTACTTC.

V gene TRBV6-5 combines with J gene TRBJ1-1; the match to TRBD1 covers 11 bases. CDR3 length: 11 residues. With 8 bases clipped from V and 10 bases from J, the junction kept 3 bases outside the gene matches. CDR1 is MNHEY and CDR2 is SVGAGI in the germline V gene. CDR3 bases: TGTGCCAGCGGACAGGGGGCCGGAGCTTTCTTT. Its translation is CASGQGAGAFF.

This chain joins TRBV2 and TRBJ2-7; possibly TRBD1 for D (6 bases). Germline CDR1 SNHLY, CDR2 FYNNEI. Trimming removed 6 bases from V and 0 bases from J, with 12 bases in between. The CDR3 runs to 14 residues. This CDR3 is CASRPGTPSYEQYF. The CDR3, as DNA: TGTGCCAGCAGGCCCGGGACACCCTCCTACGAGCAGTACTTC.

This clone is a singleton in its sample. The chain uses TRBV5-1 and TRBJ1-1, with TRBD1 matching 7 bases. V shed 4 bases and J 1 base; nucleotides not matched to a gene: 4. The CDR3 contains 14 residues. Per the germline V gene, CDR1 is SGHRS and CDR2 is YFSETQ. In DNA, the CDR3 is TGCGCCAGCAGCACGGGGGACAGGAACACTGAAGCTTTCTTT. Translating it yields CASSTGDRNTEAFF.

The rearrangement links TRBV6-1 to TRBJ1-6; the match to TRBD1 covers 7 bases. Germline lookup yields CDR1 MNHNS and CDR2 SASEGT. V shed 2 bases and J 4 bases; nucleotides not matched to a gene: 8. The CDR3 loop spans 17 amino acids. CDR3 amino acids: CASSEFRQGPYNSPLHF. The CDR3 nucleotides are TGTGCCAGCAGTGAATTTCGACAGGGACCTTATAATTCACCCCTCCACTTT.

Comments on this clone: The sample contains more than one DNA sequence encoding this CDR3. The chain links TRBV18 to TRBJ1-1; 7 bases agree with TRBD1. V was clipped by 1 base and J by 3 bases; unmatched bases: 2. The CDR3 runs 14 residues. The germline gives CDR1 KGHSH, CDR2 LQKENI. This CDR3 reads CASSPQGADTEAFF. The CDR3 DNA sequence: TGTGCCAGCTCACCACAGGGGGCAGACACTGAAGCTTTCTTT.